Shown below are 18 T cell receptor beta chains from a single sample sequenced in a study of radiotherapy plus CTLA-4 blockade in lung cancer. This table comes from immunoSEQ multiplex PCR, and its TCRdb copy is limited to in-frame clones, with some not included. The sample holds 80,000 or so clones, roughly 79% seen once. This sample comprised peripheral blood, obtained from a patient treated with radiotherapy plus ipilimumab. Receptors originate from a human donor with non-small cell lung cancer whose response to radiotherapy plus ipilimumab could not be evaluated. Some clones in this sample may be carry-over from other donors' samples.

The V call is TRBV10-2, the J call TRBJ1-2; 7 bases map to TRBD1. After removal of 6 bases from V and 8 bases from J, the junction contained 15 bases not matched to a gene. The CDR3 loop spans 15 amino acids. CDR1 and CDR2 (germline): WSHSY, SAAADI. The CDR3 DNA reads TGCGCCAGCAGAGAAACAGGGGAAGAACTGGGAGGCTACACCTTC. Amino acids: CASRETGEELGGYTF.

The chain carries TRBV7-3 and TRBJ1-2; TRBD1 is a possible D gene (5 bases). Germline lookup yields CDR1 SGHTA and CDR2 FQGTGA. The CDR3 is 15 residues long. V gave up 2 bases and J gave up 7 bases, with 17 bases separating them. CDR3 DNA sequence: TGTGCCAGCAGCTTAGAAGGCAGGGCTTTTGGTGGCTACACCTTC. Translated, it gives CASSLEGRAFGGYTF.

V usage is TRBV4-1 and J usage is TRBJ2-1; 7 bases are a match to TRBD2. Germline V CDR1 and CDR2: MGHRA, YSYEKL. CDR3 length: 14 residues. With V trimmed by 6 bases and J by 9 bases, 11 bases remained unmatched. The CDR3 DNA reads as TGCGCCAGCAGAGACCCGGGGGGTTTCAGTGAGCAGTTCTTC. Protein sequence: CASRDPGGFSEQFF.

V is TRBV11-2 and J is TRBJ2-2; TRBD2 matches 9 bases. The CDR3 covers 16 residues. CDR1 and CDR2 from the germline V gene are SGHAT and FQNNGV. V lost 1 base and J lost 4; bases outside the gene matches: 4. The CDR3 DNA sequence: TGTGCCAGCAGCTTAGGGTTAGCGGGAGTCACCGGGGAGCTGTTTTTT. Translated, it gives CASSLGLAGVTGELFF. Full variable domain (rest looked up from reference TRBV11-2 and TRBJ2-2): EAGVAQSPRYKIIEKRQSVAFWCNPISGHATLYWYQQILGQGPKLLIQFQNNGVVDDSQLPKDRFSAERLKGVDSTLKIQPAKLEDSAVYLCASSLGLAGVTGELFFGEGSRLTVL.

Written as DNA, the CDR3 is TGTGCCAGCAGGGTTGGGACAGGGGTTACCTTAGGGCCCCTCCACTTT. Protein sequence: CASRVGTGVTLGPLHF. The V and J genes are TRBV7-2 and TRBJ1-6; TRBD1 matches 10 bases. The CDR3 runs to 16 residues. The ends lost 6 bases at V and 13 bases at J; junction bases unmatched: 15. CDR1 is SGHTA, CDR2 FQGNSA, per germline. The full variable domain, completed using reference TRBV7-2 and TRBJ1-6, is GAGVSQSPSNKVTEKGKDVELRCDPISGHTALYWYRQSLGQGLEFLIYFQGNSAPDKSGLPSDRFSAERTGGSVSTLTIQRTQQEDSAVYLCASRVGTGVTLGPLHFGNGTRLTVT.

This clone came up once. The chain recombines TRBV27 with TRBJ2-7, with D possibly TRBD1 on 5 matching bases. The CDR3 is 14 amino acids. Between the trimmed V and J ends, which lost 2 bases and 3 bases, there was a span of 11 bases. The germline V gene has CDR1 MNHEY and CDR2 SMNVEV (reference sequence). The CDR3, as DNA: TGTGCCAGCAGTTTACGGACAAGGGGCTACGAGCAGTACTTC. This translates into CASSLRTRGYEQYF.

The chain couples TRBV15 to TRBJ2-7, with 7 positions matching TRBD1. The CDR3 runs 15 residues. V was pared by 4 bases and J by 3 bases, with 9 bases of the junction left unmatched. The V gene's germline CDR1 is LNHNV and CDR2 YYDKDF (reference sequence). CDR3: CATSNPGTVIYEQYF. In DNA form, the CDR3 reads TGTGCCACCAGCAATCCCGGGACAGTGATCTACGAGCAGTACTTC.

The chain uses TRBV28 and TRBJ1-2; no clear D. Germline values: CDR1 MDHEN, CDR2 SYDVKM. V was shortened by 8 bases and J by 0 bases, with 7 bases between the two germline ends. The CDR3 has 12 residues. CDR3 amino acids: CASSGANYGYTF. CDR3 coding DNA: TGTGCCAGCTCCGGGGCTAACTATGGCTACACCTTC.

This clone was counted only a few times. This chain joins TRBV2 and TRBJ2-2; D not resolved. The CDR3 has 12 amino acids. V was shortened by 8 bases and J by 1 base, with 5 bases between the two germline ends. Germline-derived CDR1 and CDR2 are SNHLY and FYNNEI. The CDR3, as DNA: TGTGCCAGCGCACAGAACACCGGGGAGCTGTTTTTT. It yields the protein CASAQNTGELFF.

The chain employs TRBV5-1 and TRBJ2-1; TRBD1 matches at 10 bases. The CDR3 consists of 15 residues. Losses at the gene ends were 4 bases for V and 3 bases for J; bases not matched to a gene: 4. CDR1 is SGHRS, CDR2 YFSETQ, per germline. This chain's CDR3 is CASSPGTGVYNEQFF. In DNA form, the CDR3 reads TGCGCCAGCAGCCCCGGGACAGGGGTCTACAATGAGCAGTTCTTC.

This clone was observed a handful of times. The chain links TRBV18 to TRBJ1-3; unclear D gene. There are 15 residues in the CDR3. V lost 2 bases to trimming and J lost 1 base, with 9 bases between them. CDR1 and CDR2 from the germline V gene are KGHSH and LQKENI. The DNA for the CDR3 is TGTGCCAGCTCACCAGCGGGAGATTCTGGAAACACCATATATTTT. Protein product: CASSPAGDSGNTIYF.

The V and J genes are TRBV6-5 and TRBJ2-5, with 12 bases lining up with TRBD2. Germline V lookup: CDR1 MNHEY, CDR2 SVGAGI. V lost 5 bases and J lost 2; bases outside the gene matches: 3. This CDR3 has 15 amino acids. As DNA, the CDR3 is TGTGCCAGCAGTGTTCTAGCGGGGGGGCAAGAGACCCAGTACTTC. Translated: CASSVLAGGQETQYF.

The rearrangement links TRBV18 to TRBJ2-7; 7 bases are a match to TRBD1. The CDR3 runs 12 residues. Trimming cost V 2 bases and J 10 bases; bases outside gene matches: 5. The V gene's germline CDR1 is KGHSH and CDR2 LQKENI. The CDR3 DNA reads as TGTGCCAGCTCACCAACAGGGGACCCCCAGTACTTC. Amino acids: CASSPTGDPQYF.

The chain combines TRBV27 with TRBJ1-6; D may be TRBD1 (5 bases). CDR1 and CDR2 from the germline V gene are MNHEY and SMNVEV (reference sequence). The CDR3 runs 16 residues. The germline V and J ends were trimmed by 5 bases and 3 bases, with 14 bases remaining between them. CDR3 sequence: CASSLRATVYNSPLHF. The CDR3 DNA sequence: TGTGCCAGCAGTCTCAGGGCAACCGTCTATAATTCACCCCTCCACTTT.

Remarks on this clone: The same CDR3 can be traced to other DNA sequences in this sample. The CDR3 DNA is TGTGCCAGCTCACCCCCGGGTCAAGAGACCCAGTACTTC. This encodes CASSPPGQETQYF. J is TRBJ2-5 and V is TRBV18; the D is unclear. This CDR3 comprises 13 residues. Between the trimmed V and J ends, which lost 3 bases and 2 bases, there was a span of 7 bases. Germline V gives CDR1 KGHSH, CDR2 LQKENI.

This chain uses TRBV2 with TRBJ2-1; D gene unclear. Trimming removed 7 bases from V and 3 bases from J, with 4 bases in between. The CDR3 covers 11 residues. Germline values: CDR1 SNHLY, CDR2 FYNNEI. CDR3 sequence (DNA): TGTGCCAGCACAGTCTACAATGAGCAGTTCTTC. Its translation is CASTVYNEQFF.

V usage is TRBV6-5 and J usage is TRBJ2-7; 10 bases are a match to TRBD1. V trimming: 6 bases; J trimming: 5 bases; junction bases outside the gene matches: 7. The CDR3 runs to 14 residues. Germline lookup yields CDR1 MNHEY and CDR2 SVGAGI. CDR3 in DNA: TGTGCCAGCAGCCAGGGGACAGGGGCAAACGAGCAGTACTTC. Its translation: CASSQGTGANEQYF.

This chain joins TRBV4-2 and TRBJ2-5, with 13 bases aligning to TRBD2. The CDR3 covers 17 residues. The V segment lost 4 bases and the J segment 5 bases; nucleotides outside the gene matches: 10. Germline loops: CDR1 LGHNA, CDR2 YNFKEQ. CDR3 amino acids: CASSPILTSGGEETQYF. CDR3 coding DNA: TGTGCCAGCAGCCCGATCCTAACTAGCGGGGGGGAGGAGACCCAGTACTTC.